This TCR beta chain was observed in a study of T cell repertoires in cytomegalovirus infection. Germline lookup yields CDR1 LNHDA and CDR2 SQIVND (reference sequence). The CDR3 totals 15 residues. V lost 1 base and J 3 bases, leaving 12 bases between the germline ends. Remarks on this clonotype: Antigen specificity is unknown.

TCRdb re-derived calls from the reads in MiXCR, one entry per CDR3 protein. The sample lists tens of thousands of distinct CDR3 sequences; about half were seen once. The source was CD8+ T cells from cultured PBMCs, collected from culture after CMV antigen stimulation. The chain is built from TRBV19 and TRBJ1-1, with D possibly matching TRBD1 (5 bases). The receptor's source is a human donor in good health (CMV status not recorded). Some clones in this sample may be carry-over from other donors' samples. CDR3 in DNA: TGTGCCAGTAGTATAGTGACAGACCTTGACACTGAAGCTTTCTTT. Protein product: CASSIVTDLDTEAFF.